What follows are 22 T cell receptor beta chains derived from one specimen sequenced in a study of control samples from healthy donors and cancer patients. Clones were read by immunoSEQ multiplex PCR, and TCRdb kept only the in-frame ones, dropping some. The sample comprises roughly 88,000 clones, roughly nine tenths of which are singletons, and around 0.95% rests with the top ten. Material for sequencing was blood. These receptors were collected from a woman aged 30 to 39 in good health.

This chain connects TRBV9 to TRBJ1-1; D is unresolved. V lost 0 bases and J lost 1, with 10 bases in between. Germline V CDR1 and CDR2: SGDLS, YYNGEE. The length of the CDR3 is 15 residues. The CDR3, as DNA: TGTGCCAGCAGCGTAGATGGCTTCACGAACACTGAAGCTTTCTTT. The encoded protein is CASSVDGFTNTEAFF. The whole variable domain, filled in from reference TRBV9 and TRBJ1-1, reads DSGVTQTPKHLITATGQRVTLRCSPRSGDLSVYWYQQSLDQGLQFLIQYYNGEERAKGNILERFSAQQFPDLHSELNLSSLELGDSALYFCASSVDGFTNTEAFFGQGTRLTVV.

CDR3 sequence (DNA): TGCGCCAGCAGCCAAGAAGGGGGCTCTGGGGCCAACGTCCTGACTTTC. Protein: CASSQEGGSGANVLTF. The chain joins TRBV4-1 to TRBJ2-6; TRBD1 might be the D (6 bases). V was clipped by 0 bases and J by 0 bases, with 6 bases between them. Germline CDR1 is MGHRA and CDR2 is YSYEKL. CDR3 length equals 16 residues.

The CDR3 reads CASSQASNQPQHF. The CDR3 DNA reads TGTGCCAGCAGCCAAGCAAGCAATCAGCCCCAGCATTTT. The V and J genes are TRBV3-1 (or the pseudogene TRBV3-2) and TRBJ1-5; no reliable D call. The germline CDR1 and CDR2 sequences are LGHDT and YNNKEL (reference sequence). CDR3 size: 13 residues. The V gene lost 1 base and the J gene lost 1 base, with 2 bases spanning the gap.

The chain joins TRBV7-2 to TRBJ2-7; D possibly corresponds to TRBD2 (5 bases). Germline-derived CDR1 and CDR2 are SGHTA and FQGNSA. The CDR3 extends over 16 amino acids. V lost 1 base and J lost 0, with 13 bases in between. Written as DNA, the CDR3 is TGTGCCAGCAGCTTAGTTCCGGTGAGGGCCTCCTACGAGCAGTACTTC. Amino acid sequence: CASSLVPVRASYEQYF.

This sequence joins TRBV6-4 and TRBJ1-2; 10 nucleotides line up with TRBD1. Germline lookup yields CDR1 MRHNA and CDR2 SNTAGT. CDR3 length: 15 residues. The V segment lost 2 bases and the J segment 7 bases; nucleotides outside the gene matches: 7. In nucleotides, the CDR3 is TGTGCCAGCAGTGACCAGACGACAGGGGGCCTTGGCTACACCTTC. As protein: CASSDQTTGGLGYTF.

This clone was picked up one time. V usage is TRBV6-1 and J usage is TRBJ1-3, with D tentatively TRBD1 (5 bases). The germline V gene has CDR1 MNHNS and CDR2 SASEGT. This CDR3 region has 14 residues. V gave up 3 bases and J gave up 2 bases, with 8 bases separating them. The CDR3 here is CASSEMGAGNTIYF. The CDR3 nucleotides are TGTGCCAGCAGTGAGATGGGGGCTGGAAACACCATATATTTT.

The chain uses TRBV14 and TRBJ2-6, with D perhaps matching TRBD1 or TRBD2 (5 bases each). V lost 0 bases and J 0 bases, leaving 12 bases between the germline ends. The CDR3 is 18 amino acids. Germline CDR1 SGHDN, CDR2 FVKESK. The CDR3 nucleotides are TGTGCCAGCAGCCAAGACCCGGGACGGATCTCTGGGGCCAACGTCCTGACTTTC. Its translation: CASSQDPGRISGANVLTF.

V gene TRBV19 combines with J gene TRBJ2-7, with TRBD2 matching over 8 bases. Germline loops: CDR1 LNHDA, CDR2 SQIVND (reference sequence). The junction had 7 bases not matched to a gene; V was cut back by 4 bases and J by 2 bases. This CDR3 spans 15 amino acids. DNA for the CDR3: TGTGCCAGTAGTACTCAAGCGGGAGACACCTACGAGCAGTACTTC. It is translated as CASSTQAGDTYEQYF.

The genes are TRBV30 and TRBJ1-5; no definite D call. CDR1 and CDR2 from the germline V gene are GTSNPN and SVGIG (reference sequence). This CDR3 is 15 amino acids long. Trimming took 4 bases from V and 0 from J, leaving 13 bases between them. DNA for the CDR3: TGTGCCTGGACCACAAGGTGGGGTAGCAATCAGCCCCAGCATTTT. This translates into CAWTTRWGSNQPQHF. Filled out from reference TRBV30 and TRBJ1-5, the complete variable domain reads SQTIHQWPATLVQPVGSPLSLECTVEGTSNPNLYWYRQAAGRGLQLLFYSVGIGQISSEVPQNLSASRPQDRQFILSSKKLLLSDSGFYLCAWTTRWGSNQPQHFGDGTRLSIL.

The chain joins TRBV18 to TRBJ1-2; D might be TRBD1 (6 bases). Trimming left V 2 bases short and J 4 bases short, with 8 bases between. This CDR3 contains 13 residues. Per germline, CDR1 KGHSH and CDR2 LQKENI. The CDR3 loop reads CASSPLDSYGYTF. CDR3 DNA sequence: TGTGCCAGCTCACCATTGGACAGCTATGGCTACACCTTC.

The CDR3 protein is CASSQDRVGGEKLFF. As DNA, the CDR3 is TGCGCCAGCAGCCAGGACAGGGTTGGGGGGGAAAAACTGTTTTTT. The chain employs TRBV4-1 and TRBJ1-4; TRBD1 matches 8 bases. The CDR3 spans 15 residues. V lost 3 bases to trimming and J lost 8 bases; unmatched junction nucleotides: 8. Germline V lookup: CDR1 MGHRA, CDR2 YSYEKL.

The rearrangement uses TRBV5-1 and TRBJ2-7; 7 positions match TRBD1. The length of the CDR3 is 15 residues. J lost 0 bases, V lost 4 bases, and 7 bases had no gene match. Germline values: CDR1 SGHRS, CDR2 YFSETQ. In DNA form, the CDR3 reads TGCGCCAGCAGCCCTTTACAGGGGCTCTCCTACGAGCAGTACTTC. Amino acids: CASSPLQGLSYEQYF. Drawing the rest from reference TRBV5-1 and TRBJ2-7, the complete variable domain is KAGVTQTPRYLIKTRGQQVTLSCSPISGHRSVSWYQQTPGQGLQFLFEYFSETQRNKGNFPGRFSGRQFSNSRSEMNVSTLELGDSALYLCASSPLQGLSYEQYFGPGTRLTVT.

CDR3 in amino acids: CASSLGGRGQFF. CDR3 sequence (DNA): TGCGCCAGCAGCTTGGGTGGGAGAGGGCAGTTCTTC. The chain combines TRBV5-1 with TRBJ2-1; the D gene is possibly TRBD2 (5 bases). V lost 0 bases and J lost 12, with 10 bases in between. The CDR3 length is 12 residues. Germline values: CDR1 SGHRS, CDR2 YFSETQ.

The J gene is TRBJ1-1, the V gene TRBV19, with a possible D match to TRBD1 (5 bases). CDR1 is LNHDA, CDR2 SQIVND, per germline (reference sequence). There are 18 residues in the CDR3. Trimming cost V 4 bases and J 2 bases, with 23 bases left between them. DNA of the CDR3: TGTGCCAGTAGTAGGGGCCGATTGTGGCAGACAGCCAACACTGAAGCTTTCTTT. Translating it yields CASSRGRLWQTANTEAFF.

The chain is built from TRBV6-5 and TRBJ1-1, with 8 bases matching TRBD1. CDR3 length: 13 amino acids. Per germline, CDR1 MNHEY and CDR2 SVGAGI. V was clipped by 6 bases and J by 4 bases; unmatched bases: 4. CDR3 loop: CASSLQGGTEAFF. The CDR3 DNA reads as TGTGCCAGCAGCCTACAGGGGGGCACTGAAGCTTTCTTT.

This chain connects TRBV10-3 to TRBJ1-2, with D uncertain. This CDR3 contains 12 residues. Germline CDR1 ENHRY, CDR2 SYGVKD. The ends were cut back, 0 bases at V and 9 bases at J, with 8 bases in the middle. The CDR3 loop is CAISESLTSYTF. For the CDR3, the DNA is TGTGCCATCAGTGAGTCCCTGACCAGCTACACCTTC.

The CDR3 spells CASSPWEGGSTEAFF. The CDR3 DNA follows: TGTGCCAGCAGTCCCTGGGAGGGGGGAAGCACTGAAGCTTTCTTT. This sequence joins TRBV27 and TRBJ1-1, with D perhaps TRBD1 (6 bases). There are 15 residues in the CDR3. V was cut by 5 bases and J by 4 bases, with 17 bases left in between. Germline values: CDR1 MNHEY, CDR2 SMNVEV (reference sequence).

This rearrangement joins TRBV5-1 to TRBJ2-2; 7 bases line up with TRBD2. The junction had 9 bases not matched to a gene; V was cut back by 4 bases and J by 3 bases. This CDR3 is 16 amino acids long. CDR1 SGHRS and CDR2 YFSETQ come from the germline V gene. CDR3 sequence (DNA): TGCGCCAGCAGCCTCCAGCGGGGTATGGACACCGGGGAGCTGTTTTTT. Amino acid sequence: CASSLQRGMDTGELFF.

The gene calls are TRBV18 and TRBJ1-2; D perhaps matches TRBD1 (5 bases). Germline CDR1 is KGHSH and CDR2 is LQKENI. Trimming stripped 6 bases from V and 7 bases from J, with 12 bases between. The CDR3 consists of 12 residues. The CDR3 nucleotides are TGTGCCAGCTCCGCGGGGGGGATTGGCTACACCTTC. This translates into CASSAGGIGYTF.

The chain couples TRBV15 to TRBJ1-1; D not resolved. Germline lookup yields CDR1 LNHNV and CDR2 YYDKDF (reference sequence). This CDR3 has 12 residues. V was trimmed by 7 bases and J by 10 bases, leaving 16 bases between them. The CDR3 DNA reads as TGTGCCACCAACAGCTTAGGTACTCCAGCTTTCTTT. Residues: CATNSLGTPAFF.

Worth noting for this clone: Distinct nucleotide sequences in the sample also encode this CDR3. This rearrangement joins TRBV3-1 (or the pseudogene TRBV3-2) to TRBJ1-2; D remains ambiguous. V was cut by 3 bases and J by 4 bases, with 6 bases left in between. CDR1 is LGHDT and CDR2 is YNNKEL in the germline V gene (reference sequence). The CDR3 totals 12 residues. The chain's CDR3 is CASSQDFYGYTF. The CDR3 DNA reads TGTGCCAGCAGCCAGGACTTCTATGGCTACACCTTC.

This chain connects TRBV5-4 to TRBJ1-4; D is ambiguous. CDR3 length equals 15 residues. Germline values: CDR1 SGHNT, CDR2 YYREEE (reference sequence). V lost 3 bases to trimming and J lost 3 bases, with 12 bases between them. The CDR3 DNA follows: TGTGCCAGCAGCTCCGCTTATGGAGCTAATGAAAAACTGTTTTTT. Translated, it gives CASSSAYGANEKLFF.